The 29 T cell receptor beta chains listed next were all sequenced from one sample in a study of blood T cell repertoires in COVID-19. Generated by immunoSEQ multiplex PCR, the TCRdb table keeps only in-frame clones and is missing some. The sample gives over 250,000 clones, about 90% of which show up once; less than 3% is in the top ten. What was sequenced was peripheral blood. These receptors all stem from a woman between 50 and 59 years old with acute or convalescent COVID-19.

This rearrangement joins TRBV5-1 to TRBJ1-1; 7 bases are a match to TRBD1. CDR1 and CDR2 (germline): SGHRS, YFSETQ. The CDR3 is 16 residues long. Trimming at V came to 4 bases and at J to 3 bases, leaving 12 bases not matched to a gene. The CDR3 DNA reads as TGCGCCAGCAGCCCTGGAGCGACAGGGCCTTACACTGAAGCTTTCTTT. This codes for CASSPGATGPYTEAFF. Based on the CDR3 plus reference TRBV5-1 and TRBJ1-1, the full variable domain is KAGVTQTPRYLIKTRGQQVTLSCSPISGHRSVSWYQQTPGQGLQFLFEYFSETQRNKGNFPGRFSGRQFSNSRSEMNVSTLELGDSALYLCASSPGATGPYTEAFFGQGTRLTVV.

The genes are TRBV24-1 and TRBJ2-1; 7 positions agree with TRBD1. The CDR3 consists of 15 residues. The ends lost 4 bases at V and 8 bases at J; junction bases unmatched: 10. Germline V gives CDR1 KGHDR, CDR2 SFDVKD. CDR3 sequence (DNA): TGTGCCACCAGTGAGATAGACAGGGATTTGGATGAGCAGTTCTTC. Encoded protein: CATSEIDRDLDEQFF.

The chain has TRBV6-1 and TRBJ2-7; no definite D call. In germline, CDR1 is MNHNS, CDR2 SASEGT. This CDR3 comprises 13 residues. Trimming removed 0 bases from V and 4 bases from J, with 7 bases in between. This chain's CDR3 is CASSEALRYEQYF. The CDR3 DNA sequence: TGTGCCAGCAGTGAAGCGCTTCGGTACGAGCAGTACTTC.

The chain uses TRBV3-1 (or the pseudogene TRBV3-2) and TRBJ2-2; a possible D gene is TRBD1 (6 bases). CDR1 LGHDT and CDR2 YNNKEL come from the germline V gene (reference sequence). V was cut by 5 bases and J by 6 bases, with 13 bases left in between. The CDR3 totals 14 residues. This CDR3 reads CASSKNRAPGELFF. The CDR3 coding sequence is TGTGCCAGCAGCAAAAACAGGGCCCCCGGGGAGCTGTTTTTT.

This chain connects TRBV18 to TRBJ2-7; possibly TRBD1 for D (6 bases). CDR1 is KGHSH and CDR2 is LQKENI in the germline V gene. CDR3 length: 13 amino acids. V gave up 3 bases and J gave up 4 bases, with 10 bases separating them. The DNA of the CDR3 is TGTGCCAGCTCACCGCAGGGGCTTTACGAGCAGTACTTC. It translates to CASSPQGLYEQYF.

J is TRBJ1-2 and V is TRBV5-1, with TRBD1 as a possible D gene (6 bases). Germline V gives CDR1 SGHRS, CDR2 YFSETQ. V gave up 5 bases and J gave up 4 bases, with 12 bases separating them. The CDR3 is 13 residues long. The CDR3, as DNA: TGCGCCAGCAGGTCAGGGGAGGGCTATGGCTACACCTTC. As protein: CASRSGEGYGYTF.

Worth noting for this clone: The sample has other DNA sequences that encode this CDR3 too. V usage is TRBV4-3 and J usage is TRBJ1-5, with D unclear. The CDR3 runs to 13 residues. Germline CDR1 is LGHNA and CDR2 is YSLEER. V was trimmed by 0 bases and J by 6 bases, leaving 6 bases between them. This CDR3 reads CASSQDRGQPQHF. Written as DNA, the CDR3 is TGCGCCAGCAGCCAAGACCGGGGTCAGCCCCAGCATTTT.

The chain has TRBV6-5 and TRBJ1-3; weak D call: TRBD1 (6 bases). This CDR3 has 14 amino acids. Trimming took 8 bases from V and 0 from J, leaving 11 bases between them. Germline assignment: CDR1 MNHEY and CDR2 SVGAGI. The CDR3 DNA is TGTGCCAGCGGAACGACAGGCTCTGGAAACACCATATATTTT. Amino acid sequence: CASGTTGSGNTIYF.

V usage is TRBV14 and J usage is TRBJ2-1; the match to TRBD2 covers 10 bases. V dropped 6 bases and J dropped 7; count of bases not matched to a gene: 9. The germline V gene encodes CDR1 SGHDN and CDR2 FVKESK. The CDR3 is 15 residues long. CDR3 residues: CASRTPSGRGNEQFF. CDR3 nucleotide sequence: TGTGCCAGCAGGACGCCTAGCGGGAGAGGTAATGAGCAGTTCTTC. The full variable domain, in which reference TRBV14 and TRBJ2-1 provide the parts outside the CDR3, is EAGVTQFPSHSVIEKGQTVTLRCDPISGHDNLYWYRRVMGKEIKFLLHFVKESKQDESGMPNNRFLAERTGGTYSTLKVQPAELEDSGVYFCASRTPSGRGNEQFFGPGTRLTVL.

The gene calls are TRBV19 and TRBJ2-5; the match to TRBD1 covers 9 bases. The V gene end was trimmed by 4 bases and the J gene end by 1 base; junction bases not matched to a gene: 7. In germline, CDR1 is LNHDA, CDR2 SQIVND (reference sequence). The CDR3 is 16 residues long. As DNA, the CDR3 is TGTGCCAGTAGTACGGACAGGGGTAACACCCAAGAGACCCAGTACTTC. As protein: CASSTDRGNTQETQYF.

The chain is built from TRBV4-2 and TRBJ1-1; D not resolved. The V gene's germline CDR1 is LGHNA and CDR2 YNFKEQ. The CDR3 extends over 14 amino acids. V gave up 1 base and J gave up 0 bases, with 6 bases separating them. The CDR3: CASSQVSVNTEAFF. DNA of the CDR3: TGTGCCAGCAGCCAAGTTTCCGTGAACACTGAAGCTTTCTTT.

The J gene is TRBJ1-4, the V gene TRBV18; D may be TRBD1 (6 bases). V lost 4 bases to trimming and J lost 8 bases, with 17 bases between them. Germline V gene sequence: CDR1 KGHSH, CDR2 LQKENI. The CDR3 runs to 15 residues. Here the CDR3 reads CASSQWGQGEEKLFF. The CDR3 DNA reads TGTGCCAGCTCACAATGGGGGCAGGGCGAGGAAAAACTGTTTTTT.

The chain has TRBV28 and TRBJ2-1, with D possibly being TRBD1 (6 bases). V lost 3 bases and J lost 7, with 13 bases in between. The CDR3 contains 14 residues. Germline V gene sequence: CDR1 MDHEN, CDR2 SYDVKM. The CDR3 region is CASSFWDKSNEQFF. The CDR3 DNA reads as TGTGCCAGCAGTTTTTGGGACAAATCGAATGAGCAGTTCTTC. The full variable domain, rest sourced from reference TRBV28 and TRBJ2-1, is DVKVTQSSRYLVKRTGEKVFLECVQDMDHENMFWYRQDPGLGLRLIYFSYDVKMKEKGDIPEGYSVSREKKERFSLILESASTNQTSMYLCASSFWDKSNEQFFGPGTRLTVL.

The chain links TRBV14 to TRBJ2-1; unclear D gene. V shed 4 bases and J shed 4 bases, with 14 bases lying between them. The CDR3 covers 15 residues. CDR1 and CDR2 from the germline V gene are SGHDN and FVKESK. CDR3 nucleotides: TGTGCCAGCAGCCCGCTCGCCTACCCATACAATGAGCAGTTCTTC. Protein sequence: CASSPLAYPYNEQFF.

The chain joins TRBV5-1 to TRBJ2-1, with 9 bases that match TRBD1. V was clipped by 0 bases and J by 0 bases; unmatched bases: 1. Germline loops: CDR1 SGHRS, CDR2 YFSETQ. The CDR3 is made up of 16 amino acids. CDR3 bases: TGCGCCAGCAGCTTGGCGGGACAGGGCTCCTACAATGAGCAGTTCTTC. This codes for CASSLAGQGSYNEQFF.

The chain has TRBV7-3 and TRBJ1-1; D is undetermined. Germline V CDR1 and CDR2: SGHTA, FQGTGA. This CDR3 region has 14 residues. Trimming pared 2 bases from V and 0 bases from J, leaving 7 bases between. Written as DNA, the CDR3 is TGTGCCAGCAGCTTAGGTCCAGTGAACACTGAAGCTTTCTTT. It encodes CASSLGPVNTEAFF.

This chain joins TRBV7-2 and TRBJ2-1; 8 bases agree with TRBD1. Germline V CDR1 and CDR2: SGHTA, FQGNSA. The ends lost 4 bases at V and 1 base at J; junction bases unmatched: 3. The CDR3 totals 15 residues. The DNA for the CDR3 is TGTGCCAGCAGCTCCGACAGGGGTTCCTACAATGAGCAGTTCTTC. This translates into CASSSDRGSYNEQFF.

The genes are TRBV28 and TRBJ2-1, with D tentatively TRBD1 (6 bases). CDR3 length: 13 amino acids. Germline assignment: CDR1 MDHEN and CDR2 SYDVKM. The V end lost 3 bases, the J end lost 7 bases, and 10 bases lay between the germline ends. The CDR3 reads CASSLQGWNEQFF. The CDR3 coding sequence is TGTGCCAGCAGTTTGCAGGGGTGGAATGAGCAGTTCTTC.

The genes are TRBV21-1 and TRBJ1-5; the table assigns TRBD1, which was not confirmed against the DNA. TRBV21-1 is recorded as a pseudogene. This CDR3 is 16 amino acids long. In DNA, the CDR3 is TGTGCCAGCAGCCAGCCTCGGGGACAGGGAACTCAGCCCCAGCATTTT. Residues: CASSQPRGQGTQPQHF.

This sequence joins TRBV6-5 and TRBJ2-1; TRBD2 matches 8 bases. Germline CDR1 reads MNHEY; CDR2 reads SVGAGI. The CDR3 sequence is 13 residues long. The V segment lost 10 bases and the J segment 2 bases; nucleotides outside the gene matches: 4. The CDR3 sequence: CATQRGTYNEQFF. CDR3 nucleotide sequence: TGTGCCACCCAGCGGGGGACCTACAATGAGCAGTTCTTC.

The rearrangement links TRBV6-5 to TRBJ2-3; D is possibly TRBD1 (5 bases). The CDR3 is 15 amino acids. In germline, CDR1 is MNHEY, CDR2 SVGAGI. Between the trimmed V and J ends, which lost 6 bases and 3 bases, there was a span of 16 bases. DNA of the CDR3: TGTGCCAGCAGAAGATTCATGACAGTTACAGATACGCAGTATTTT. This sequence encodes CASRRFMTVTDTQYF.

About this clone itself: In the same sample, other DNA sequences code for this CDR3. The V gene is TRBV18, the J gene TRBJ1-2; D gene uncertain. V was shortened by 3 bases and J by 4 bases, with 6 bases between the two germline ends. CDR3 length: 12 amino acids. Germline values: CDR1 KGHSH, CDR2 LQKENI. The CDR3 nucleotides are TGTGCCAGCTCACCGGCAGGCTATGGCTACACCTTC. It codes for CASSPAGYGYTF.

The CDR3 bases are TGTGCCAGCAGTGGGGCGGCCAGCGGGAGGACTTACTTC. It encodes CASSGAASGRTYF. The genes are TRBV2 and TRBJ2-7, with 9 bases matching TRBD2. The CDR3 spans 13 residues. Germline trimming cut 4 bases from V and 13 bases from J; bases unmatched to any gene: 11. Looked up from germline, CDR1 is SNHLY and CDR2 is FYNNEI.

This clone has a handful of counts. The chain couples TRBV10-3 to TRBJ1-2; 8 bases line up with TRBD1. The CDR3 extends over 13 amino acids. V was pared by 5 bases and J by 6 bases, with 5 bases of the junction left unmatched. The germline gives CDR1 ENHRY, CDR2 SYGVKD. CDR3 residues: CAISRQGFNGYTF. The DNA of the CDR3 is TGTGCCATCAGTCGACAGGGGTTTAATGGCTACACCTTC.

The V call is TRBV24-1, the J call TRBJ2-1; D may be TRBD2 (5 bases). The CDR3 contains 17 residues. The V end lost 3 bases, the J end lost 0 bases, and 14 bases lay between the germline ends. Germline V CDR1 and CDR2: KGHDR, SFDVKD. CDR3 DNA sequence: TGTGCCACCAGTGATGCGTTGGCGGGTAGCTCCTACAATGAGCAGTTCTTC. Translation gives CATSDALAGSSYNEQFF.

The V gene is TRBV28, the J gene TRBJ1-1, with TRBD1 matching 8 bases. The CDR3 has 16 amino acids. Germline loops: CDR1 MDHEN, CDR2 SYDVKM. V trimming: 3 bases; J trimming: 1 base; junction bases outside the gene matches: 7. CDR3 sequence reads: CASSLPPGTGNTEAFF. Here the CDR3 DNA reads TGTGCCAGCAGTTTGCCTCCCGGGACAGGGAACACTGAAGCTTTCTTT.

The rearrangement joins TRBV5-1 to TRBJ1-1; unclear D gene. CDR1 SGHRS and CDR2 YFSETQ come from the germline V gene. The CDR3 sequence is 14 residues long. Trimming took off 2 bases at V and 10 bases at J, with 18 bases between the two ends. The CDR3 sequence is CASSLGQEGARAFF. As DNA, the CDR3 is TGCGCCAGCAGCTTAGGCCAAGAAGGAGCTAGAGCTTTCTTT. The full variable domain, completed using reference TRBV5-1 and TRBJ1-1, is KAGVTQTPRYLIKTRGQQVTLSCSPISGHRSVSWYQQTPGQGLQFLFEYFSETQRNKGNFPGRFSGRQFSNSRSEMNVSTLELGDSALYLCASSLGQEGARAFFGQGTRLTVV.

This chain joins TRBV2 and TRBJ2-7; 9 nucleotides line up with TRBD1. This CDR3 comprises 14 residues. The germline CDR1 and CDR2 sequences are SNHLY and FYNNEI. J gave up 3 bases and V 9 bases, and 9 bases lay outside the gene matches. In nucleotides, the CDR3 is TGTGCCAGTACCTCCGGGACAGGGAACTACGAGCAGTACTTC. Translation: CASTSGTGNYEQYF.

The chain is built from TRBV18 and TRBJ1-3; possibly TRBD1 for D (6 bases). The CDR3 runs to 15 residues. The V gene's germline CDR1 is KGHSH and CDR2 LQKENI. V was shortened by 5 bases and J by 5 bases, with 16 bases between the two germline ends. CDR3: CASSTSGTPRNTIYF. The CDR3 DNA reads TGTGCCAGCTCAACGTCCGGGACACCTAGAAACACCATATATTTT.